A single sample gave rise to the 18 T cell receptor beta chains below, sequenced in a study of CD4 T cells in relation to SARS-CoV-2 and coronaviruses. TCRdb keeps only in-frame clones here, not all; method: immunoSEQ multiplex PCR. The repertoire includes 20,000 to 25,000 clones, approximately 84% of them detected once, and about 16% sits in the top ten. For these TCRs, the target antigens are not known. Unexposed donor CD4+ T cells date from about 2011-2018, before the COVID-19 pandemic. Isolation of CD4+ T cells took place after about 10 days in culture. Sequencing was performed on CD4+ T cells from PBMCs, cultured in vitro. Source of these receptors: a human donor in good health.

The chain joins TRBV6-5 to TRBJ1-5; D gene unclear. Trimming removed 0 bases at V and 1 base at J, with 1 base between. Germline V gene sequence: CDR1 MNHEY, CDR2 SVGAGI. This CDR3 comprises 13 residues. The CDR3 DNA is TGTGCCAGCAGTTACTCAAGCAATCAGCCCCAGCATTTT. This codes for CASSYSSNQPQHF.

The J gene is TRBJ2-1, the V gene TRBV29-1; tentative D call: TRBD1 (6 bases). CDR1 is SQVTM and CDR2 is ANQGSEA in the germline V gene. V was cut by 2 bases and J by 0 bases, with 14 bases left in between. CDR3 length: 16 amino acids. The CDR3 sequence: CSVELDGGISYNEQFF. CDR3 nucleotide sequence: TGCAGCGTTGAATTGGATGGGGGCATCTCCTACAATGAGCAGTTCTTC.

CDR3 coding DNA: TGTGCCAGCAGCCAAGACTCTGGACTAGCTAGGAATGAGCAGTTCTTC. The encoded protein is CASSQDSGLARNEQFF. The chain is built from TRBV3-1 (or the pseudogene TRBV3-2) and TRBJ2-1; 8 bases are a match to TRBD2. After removal of 0 bases from V and 7 bases from J, the junction contained 8 bases not matched to a gene. The CDR3 contains 16 residues. Germline CDR1 is LGHDT and CDR2 is YNNKEL (reference sequence).

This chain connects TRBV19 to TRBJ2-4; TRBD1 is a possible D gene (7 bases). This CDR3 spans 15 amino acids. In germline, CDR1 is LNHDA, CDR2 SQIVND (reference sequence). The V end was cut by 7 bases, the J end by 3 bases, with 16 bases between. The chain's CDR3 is CASMEGARVKNIQYF. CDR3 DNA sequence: TGTGCCAGTATGGAGGGGGCGAGAGTCAAAAACATTCAGTACTTC.

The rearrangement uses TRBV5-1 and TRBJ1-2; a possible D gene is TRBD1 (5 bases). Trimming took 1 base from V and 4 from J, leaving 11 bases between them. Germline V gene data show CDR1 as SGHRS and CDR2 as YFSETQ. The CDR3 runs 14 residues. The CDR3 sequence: CASSLSRGVYGYTF. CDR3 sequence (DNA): TGCGCCAGCAGCTTGTCGAGGGGTGTCTATGGCTACACCTTC.

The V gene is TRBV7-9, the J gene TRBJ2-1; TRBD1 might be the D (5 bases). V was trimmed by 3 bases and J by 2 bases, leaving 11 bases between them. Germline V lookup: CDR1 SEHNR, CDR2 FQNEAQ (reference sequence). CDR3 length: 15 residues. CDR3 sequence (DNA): TGTGCCAGCAGCTTGGGCAGGGTAACCTACAATGAGCAGTTCTTC. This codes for CASSLGRVTYNEQFF.

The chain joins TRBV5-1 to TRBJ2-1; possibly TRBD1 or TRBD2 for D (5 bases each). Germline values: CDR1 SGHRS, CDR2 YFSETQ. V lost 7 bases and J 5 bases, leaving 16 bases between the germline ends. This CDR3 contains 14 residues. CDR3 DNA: TGCGCCAGCTCCCGGGGCGAATCGGACAATGAGCAGTTCTTC. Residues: CASSRGESDNEQFF.

CDR3 sequence (DNA): TGTGCCAGCAGCTTGGACCTTTGGGCAGGGGAACAGGAGCAGTACTTC. It is translated as CASSLDLWAGEQEQYF. J is TRBJ2-7 and V is TRBV5-4, with a tentative D call TRBD1 (6 bases). CDR3 length: 16 residues. Trimming cost V 0 bases and J 7 bases, with 20 bases left between them. From germline, CDR1 is SGHNT and CDR2 YYREEE (reference sequence). Variable domain in full (rest from reference TRBV5-4 and TRBJ2-7): ETGVTQSPTHLIKTRGQQVTLRCSSQSGHNTVSWYQQALGQGPQFIFQYYREEENGRGNFPPRFSGLQFPNYSSELNVNALELDDSALYLCASSLDLWAGEQEQYFGPGTRLTVT.

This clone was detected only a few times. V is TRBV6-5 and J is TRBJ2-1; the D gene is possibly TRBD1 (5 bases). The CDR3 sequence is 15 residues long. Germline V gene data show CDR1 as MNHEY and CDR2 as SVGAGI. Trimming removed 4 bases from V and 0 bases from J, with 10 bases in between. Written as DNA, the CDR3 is TGTGCCAGCAGTTCCGGCAGGGCCTCCTACAATGAGCAGTTCTTC. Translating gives CASSSGRASYNEQFF.

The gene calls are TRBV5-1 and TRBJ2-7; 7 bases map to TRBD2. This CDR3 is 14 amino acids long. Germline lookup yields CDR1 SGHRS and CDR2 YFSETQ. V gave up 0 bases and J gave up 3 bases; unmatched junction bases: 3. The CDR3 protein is CASSLERGVYEQYF. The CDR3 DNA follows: TGCGCCAGCAGCTTGGAGCGGGGTGTCTACGAGCAGTACTTC.

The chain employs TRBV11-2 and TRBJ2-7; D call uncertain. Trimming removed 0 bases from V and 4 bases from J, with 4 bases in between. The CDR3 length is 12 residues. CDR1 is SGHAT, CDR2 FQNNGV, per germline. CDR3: CASSLDRYEQYF. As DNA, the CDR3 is TGTGCCAGCAGCTTAGACAGATACGAGCAGTACTTC.

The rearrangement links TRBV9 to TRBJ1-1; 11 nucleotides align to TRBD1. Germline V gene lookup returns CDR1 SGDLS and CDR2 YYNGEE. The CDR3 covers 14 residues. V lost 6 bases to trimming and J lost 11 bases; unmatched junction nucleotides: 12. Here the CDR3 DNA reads TGTGCCAGCACCACCGGGACAGGGGGAGTATCGGCTTTCTTT. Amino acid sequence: CASTTGTGGVSAFF.

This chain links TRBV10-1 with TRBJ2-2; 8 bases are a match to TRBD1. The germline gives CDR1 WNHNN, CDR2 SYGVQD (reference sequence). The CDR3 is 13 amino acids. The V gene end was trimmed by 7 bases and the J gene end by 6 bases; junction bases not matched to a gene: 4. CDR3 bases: TGCGCCAGCACCGACAGGGGAGCCGGGGAGCTGTTTTTT. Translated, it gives CASTDRGAGELFF.

CDR3 sequence reads: CASSSGPEYEQYF. Written as DNA, the CDR3 is TGTGCCAGCAGCTCGGGCCCCGAGTACGAGCAGTACTTC. V usage is TRBV5-6 and J usage is TRBJ2-7; D is ambiguous. The CDR3 totals 13 residues. Per the germline V gene, CDR1 is SGHDT and CDR2 is YYEEEE. V shed 3 bases and J shed 4 bases, with 11 bases lying between them.

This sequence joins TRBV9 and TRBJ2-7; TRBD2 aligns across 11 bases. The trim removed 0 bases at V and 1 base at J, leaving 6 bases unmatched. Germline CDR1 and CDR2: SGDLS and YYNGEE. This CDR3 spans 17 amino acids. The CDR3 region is CASSVDGASGRSYEQYF. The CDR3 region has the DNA TGTGCCAGCAGCGTAGATGGGGCTAGCGGGAGGTCCTACGAGCAGTACTTC.

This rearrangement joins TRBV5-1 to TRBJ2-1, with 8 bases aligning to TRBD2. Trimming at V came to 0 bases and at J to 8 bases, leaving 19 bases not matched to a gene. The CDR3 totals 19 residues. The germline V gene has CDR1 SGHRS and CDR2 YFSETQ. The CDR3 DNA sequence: TGCGCCAGCAGCTTGGTGCTTAGCGGGATTTTGAGGATAGTCTATGAGCAGTTCTTC. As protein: CASSLVLSGILRIVYEQFF.

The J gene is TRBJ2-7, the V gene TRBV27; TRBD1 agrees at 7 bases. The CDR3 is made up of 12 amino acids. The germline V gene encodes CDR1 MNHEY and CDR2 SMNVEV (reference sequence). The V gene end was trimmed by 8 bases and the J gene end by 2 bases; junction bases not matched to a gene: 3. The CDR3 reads CASRQGTYEQYF. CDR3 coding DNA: TGTGCCAGCCGACAGGGAACCTACGAGCAGTACTTC.

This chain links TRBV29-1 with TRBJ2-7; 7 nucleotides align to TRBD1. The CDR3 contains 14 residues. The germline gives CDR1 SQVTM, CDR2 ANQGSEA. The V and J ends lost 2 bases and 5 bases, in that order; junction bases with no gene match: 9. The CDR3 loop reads CSVETGEGGDEQYF. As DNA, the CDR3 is TGCAGCGTTGAAACCGGGGAAGGGGGCGACGAGCAGTACTTC.